This TCR beta chain emerged from a study of cytomegalovirus exposure and HLA in healthy donors. Turning to the study itself: Around 77% of 300 to 450 genotyped donors fell in the Caucasian-associated ancestry cluster. Study-level findings and limits: Presence/absence analyses assumed roughly uniform sequencing depth across donors. In a later analysis, roughly 17,000 TCR beta sequences were associated with HLA alleles at 0.05 false discovery rate.

The CDR3 loop spans 17 amino acids. Concerning this clone: Antigen: not known.

Primers for the PCR totalled 60 Vbeta and 13 Jbeta. This table comes from immunoSEQ multiplex PCR, and its TCRdb copy is limited to in-frame clones, with some not included. The table records around 140,000 clones, approximately 91% of them present only once. Sequencing was carried out using PBMCs. This TCR was sampled from a woman aged 40 to 50 in good health and CMV-seronegative. This chain joins TRBV21-1 and TRBJ2-6; TRBD2, the table's D call, lacks a check against the DNA. TRBV21-1 has pseudogene status. The DNA for the CDR3 is TGTGCCAGCCGCATAAGCTCGCGGGACTCTGGGGCCAACGTCCTGACTTTC. It translates to CASRISSRDSGANVLTF.